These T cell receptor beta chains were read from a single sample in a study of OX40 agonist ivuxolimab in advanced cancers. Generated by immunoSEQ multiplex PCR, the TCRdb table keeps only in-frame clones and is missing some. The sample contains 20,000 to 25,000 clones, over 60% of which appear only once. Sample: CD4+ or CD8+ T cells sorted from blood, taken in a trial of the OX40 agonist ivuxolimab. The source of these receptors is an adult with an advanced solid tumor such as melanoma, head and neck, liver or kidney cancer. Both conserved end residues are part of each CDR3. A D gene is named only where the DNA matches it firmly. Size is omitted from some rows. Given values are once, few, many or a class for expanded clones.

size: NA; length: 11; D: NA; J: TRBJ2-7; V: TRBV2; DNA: TGTGCCAGCGGGAAGGACTACGAGCAGTACTTC; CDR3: CASGKDYEQYF
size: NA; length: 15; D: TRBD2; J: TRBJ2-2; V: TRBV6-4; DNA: TGTGCCAGCAGCCCTAGCGGGGCTCACACCGGGGAGCTGTTTTTT; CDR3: CASSPSGAHTGELFF
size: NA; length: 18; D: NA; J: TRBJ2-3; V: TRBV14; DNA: TGTGCCAGCAGCCAAGACCGATATGAGGGGGGCCCCACAGATACGCAGTATTTT; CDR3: CASSQDRYEGGPTDTQYF
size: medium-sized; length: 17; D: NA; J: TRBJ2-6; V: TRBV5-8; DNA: TGTGCCAGCAGCTTGGTGACGGTATTCTCTGGGGCCAACGTCCTGACTTTC; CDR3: CASSLVTVFSGANVLTF
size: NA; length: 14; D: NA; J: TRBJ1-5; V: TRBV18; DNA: TGTGCCAGCAGACCAGAGGGGCGGAATCAGCCCCAGCATTTT; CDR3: CASRPEGRNQPQHF
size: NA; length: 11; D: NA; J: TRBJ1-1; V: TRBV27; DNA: TGTGCCAGCAGATATGGCACTGAAGCTTTCTTT; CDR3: CASRYGTEAFF
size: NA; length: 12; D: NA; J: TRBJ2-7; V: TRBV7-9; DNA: TGTGCCAGCAGCTTCTTAGGGTCCGAGCAGTACTTC; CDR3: CASSFLGSEQYF
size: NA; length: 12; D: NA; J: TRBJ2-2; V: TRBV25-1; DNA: TGTGCCAGCAGTGAAGAGAGGGGGGAGCTGTTTTTT; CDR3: CASSEERGELFF
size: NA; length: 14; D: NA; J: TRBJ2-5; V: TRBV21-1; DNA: TGTGCCAGCAGCAAAGGGGACAGGGTAGAGACCCAGTACTTC; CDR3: CASSKGDRVETQYF
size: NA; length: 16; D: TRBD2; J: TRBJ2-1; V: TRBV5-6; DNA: TGTGCCAGCAGCTTGGATCCGGGGGGGCGTAGTAATGAGCAGTTCTTC; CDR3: CASSLDPGGRSNEQFF
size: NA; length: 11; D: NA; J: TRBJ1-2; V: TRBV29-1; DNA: TGCAGCGTGCCGACAGGCTATGGCTACACCTTC; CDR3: CSVPTGYGYTF
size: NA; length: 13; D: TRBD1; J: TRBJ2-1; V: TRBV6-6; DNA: TGTGCCAGCAGGTGGACAGGGGGCAATGAGCAGTTCTTC; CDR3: CASRWTGGNEQFF
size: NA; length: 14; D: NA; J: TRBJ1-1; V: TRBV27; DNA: TGTGCCAGCAGTTTTTGGGATGGGAAGACTGAAGCTTTCTTT; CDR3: CASSFWDGKTEAFF
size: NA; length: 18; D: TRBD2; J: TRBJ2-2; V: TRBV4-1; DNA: TGCGCCAGCAGCCAAGTCCCCTTAGCGGGGGGGAACACCGGGGAGCTGTTTTTT; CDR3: CASSQVPLAGGNTGELFF
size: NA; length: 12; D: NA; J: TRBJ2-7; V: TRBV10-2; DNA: TGCGCCAGCAGTCGAAATAGCTACGAGCAGTACTTC; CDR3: CASSRNSYEQYF
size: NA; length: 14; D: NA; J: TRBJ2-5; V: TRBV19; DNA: TGTGCCAGTAGAGGATGGACATACCAAGAGACCCAGTACTTC; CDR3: CASRGWTYQETQYF
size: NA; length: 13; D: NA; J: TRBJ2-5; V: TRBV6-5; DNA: TGTGCCAGCAGTGACCCAGGGGAAAAGACCCAGTACTTC; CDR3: CASSDPGEKTQYF
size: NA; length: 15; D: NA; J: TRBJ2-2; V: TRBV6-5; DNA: TGTGCCAGCAGTGCCTGGGGGGCGAACACCGGGGAGCTGTTTTTT; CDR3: CASSAWGANTGELFF
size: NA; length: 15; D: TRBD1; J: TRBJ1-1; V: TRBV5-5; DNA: TGTGCCAGCAGCATAAGACAGGGAGCGCTCGGCGAAGCTTTCTTT; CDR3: CASSIRQGALGEAFF
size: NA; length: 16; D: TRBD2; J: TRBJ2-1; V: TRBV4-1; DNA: TGCGCCAGCAGCCAAGATCCTAGCGGGGGGAATAATGAGCAGTTCTTC; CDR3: CASSQDPSGGNNEQFF
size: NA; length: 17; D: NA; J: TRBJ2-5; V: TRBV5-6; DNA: TGTGCCAGCTTAGGTAGGGGACAAAATGGACCCCAAGAGACCCAGTACTTC; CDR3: CASLGRGQNGPQETQYF
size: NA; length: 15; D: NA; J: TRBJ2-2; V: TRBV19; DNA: TGTGCCAGTAGTATTGCCCCGGTCCTCACCGGGGAGCTGTTTTTT; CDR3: CASSIAPVLTGELFF
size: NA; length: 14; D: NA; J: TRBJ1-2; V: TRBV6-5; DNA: TGTGCCAGCACACTCTACAGGGATAACTATGGCTACACCTTC; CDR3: CASTLYRDNYGYTF
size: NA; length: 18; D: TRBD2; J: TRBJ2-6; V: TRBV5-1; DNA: TGCGCCAGCAGCCTGACTAGCGGGGGGACCTCTGGGGCCAACGTCCTGACTTTC; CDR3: CASSLTSGGTSGANVLTF
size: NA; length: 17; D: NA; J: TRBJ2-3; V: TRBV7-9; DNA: TGTGCCAGCAGCTTAGGAGGCCTCTATCGTTCGGAAGATACGCAGTATTTT; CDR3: CASSLGGLYRSEDTQYF
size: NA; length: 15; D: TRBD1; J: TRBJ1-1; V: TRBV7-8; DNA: TGTGCCAGCAGCTTAGGCAGGGGGGCGAACACTGAAGCTTTCTTT; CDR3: CASSLGRGANTEAFF
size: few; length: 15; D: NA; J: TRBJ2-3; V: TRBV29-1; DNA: TGCAGCGTTGAGCAGACAGACTATAGCACAGATACGCAGTATTTT; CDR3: CSVEQTDYSTDTQYF
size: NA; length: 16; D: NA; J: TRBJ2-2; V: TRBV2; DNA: TGTGCCAGCAGTGAAGTGTCGGCCGGAAACACCGGGGAGCTGTTTTTT; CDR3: CASSEVSAGNTGELFF
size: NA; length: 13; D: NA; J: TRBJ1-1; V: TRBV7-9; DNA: TGTGCCAGCAGCTTAGGATATAACACTGAAGCTTTCTTT; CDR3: CASSLGYNTEAFF
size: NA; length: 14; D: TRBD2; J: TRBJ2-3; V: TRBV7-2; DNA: TGTGCCAGCAGCTGGACTAGCGGTACAGATACGCAGTATTTT; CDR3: CASSWTSGTDTQYF
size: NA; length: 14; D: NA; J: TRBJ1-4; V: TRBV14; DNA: TGTGCCAGCAGCCAAGGGGCTTTAGGTGAAAAACTGTTTTTT; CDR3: CASSQGALGEKLFF
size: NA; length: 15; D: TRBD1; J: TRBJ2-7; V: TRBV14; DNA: TGTGCCAGCAGCCACACAGGGGCCTCCTCCTACGAGCAGTACTTC; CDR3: CASSHTGASSYEQYF